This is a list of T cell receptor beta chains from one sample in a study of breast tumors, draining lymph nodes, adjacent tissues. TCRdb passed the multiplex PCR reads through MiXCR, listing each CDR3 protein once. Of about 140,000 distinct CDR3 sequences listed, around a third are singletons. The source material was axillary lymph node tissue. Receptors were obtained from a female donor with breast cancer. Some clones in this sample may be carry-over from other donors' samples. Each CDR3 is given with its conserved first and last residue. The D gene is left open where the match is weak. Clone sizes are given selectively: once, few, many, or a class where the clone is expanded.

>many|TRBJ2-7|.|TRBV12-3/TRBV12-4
TGTGCCAGCAGTTTAGACTTCACCTACGAGCAGTACTTC
CASSLDFTYEQYF
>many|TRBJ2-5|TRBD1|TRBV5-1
TGCGCCAGCAGCTGGGGGGACAGGGGAGAGACCCAGTACTTC
CASSWGDRGETQYF
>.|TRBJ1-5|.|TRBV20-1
TGCAGTGCTAGAGCTTTGGCTCAGCCCCCGCATTTT
CSARALAQPPHF
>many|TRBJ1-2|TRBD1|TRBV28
TGTGCCAGCAGGACTGCCGGGACAGGGGGCTATGGCTACACCTTC
CASRTAGTGGYGYTF
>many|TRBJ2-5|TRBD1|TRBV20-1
TGCAGTGCTAGGGGACAGGGTTTGGGGACCCAGTACTTC
CSARGQGLGTQYF
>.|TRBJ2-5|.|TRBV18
TGTGCCAGCTCACCACCGGGACGGGCGCCTCGGGAGACCCAGTACTTC
CASSPPGRAPRETQYF
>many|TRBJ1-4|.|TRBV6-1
TGTGCCAGCAGACTTGGACCGGTATCTAATGAAAAACTGTTTTTT
CASRLGPVSNEKLFF
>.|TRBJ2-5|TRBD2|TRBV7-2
TGTGCCAGCAGCTTAGACGCGGGGGGGCCAGAGACCCAGTACTTC
CASSLDAGGPETQYF
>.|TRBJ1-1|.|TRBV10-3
TGTGCCATCAGTGGTATGGGGAGCACTGAAGCTTTCTTT
CAISGMGSTEAFF
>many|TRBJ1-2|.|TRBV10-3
TGTGCCGTCCATCGAGGGTGGGCCGACTATGGCTACACCTTC
CAVHRGWADYGYTF
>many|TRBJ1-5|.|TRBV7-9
TGTGCCAGCACCTCGGGCGGGAATCAGCCCCAGCATTTT
CASTSGGNQPQHF
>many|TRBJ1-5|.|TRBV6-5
TGTGCCAGCAGTCCCAGCGCGGGAGTCAATCAGCCCCAGCATTTT
CASSPSAGVNQPQHF
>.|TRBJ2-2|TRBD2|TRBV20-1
TGCAGTGCCCTGCCACAGTCTAGCGGAGAGAACACCGGGGAGCTGTTTTTT
CSALPQSSGENTGELFF
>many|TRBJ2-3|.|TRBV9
TGTGCCAGCAGCGCCGGCCCTTTGGGAGATACGCAGTATTTT
CASSAGPLGDTQYF
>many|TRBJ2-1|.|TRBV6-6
TGTGCCAGCACGTTTGGTAATGAGCAGTTCTTC
CASTFGNEQFF
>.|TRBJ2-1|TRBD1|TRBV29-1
TGCAGCGTTGCAGGACAGGGGGCCAATGAGCAGTTCTTC
CSVAGQGANEQFF
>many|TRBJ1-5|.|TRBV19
TGTGCCAGTAGCCCGGGGAGCAATCAGCCCCAGCATTTT
CASSPGSNQPQHF
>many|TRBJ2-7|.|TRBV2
TGTGCCAGCAGTGCCTACGAGCAGTACTTC
CASSAYEQYF
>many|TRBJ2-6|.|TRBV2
TGTGCCAGCAGTGACCCCCTAGTGGGCTCTGGGGCCAACGTCCTGACTTTC
CASSDPLVGSGANVLTF
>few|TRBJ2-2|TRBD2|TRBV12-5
TGTGCTAGTGGTTTGACTCGACCGGGACTAGCGGGGGATCCTTTTACCGGGGAGCTGTTTTTT
CASGLTRPGLAGDPFTGELFF
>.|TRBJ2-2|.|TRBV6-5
TGTGCCAGCAGTTACAGTGGGCTCCCCGGGGAGCTGTTTTTT
CASSYSGLPGELFF
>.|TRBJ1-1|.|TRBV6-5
TGTGCCAGCAGTTCCTCCGGGGGAACTGAAGCTTTCTTT
CASSSSGGTEAFF
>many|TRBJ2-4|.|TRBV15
TGTGCCACCAGCAGAGATCCTACGAGTCTAACCAAAAACATTCAGTACTTC
CATSRDPTSLTKNIQYF
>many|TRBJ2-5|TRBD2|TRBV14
TGTGCCAGCAGCCCCTGGACTAGCGGGGGGCCGGAGACCCAGTACTTC
CASSPWTSGGPETQYF
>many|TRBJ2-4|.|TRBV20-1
TGCAGTGCTAGCCCCTTGGTAGGGATCCAAAACATTCAGTACTTC
CSASPLVGIQNIQYF
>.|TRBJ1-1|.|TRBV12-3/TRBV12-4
TGTGCCAGCAGTTTCGCGAACACTGAAGCTTTCTTC
CASSFANTEAFF
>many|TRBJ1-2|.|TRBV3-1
TGTGCCAGCAGCCCCGACCGTACGTATGGCTACACCTTC
CASSPDRTYGYTF
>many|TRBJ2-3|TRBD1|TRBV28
TGTGCCAGCGGCCCTTCGGACAGGGGAATGGCGGATACGCAGTATTTT
CASGPSDRGMADTQYF
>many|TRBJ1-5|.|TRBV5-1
TGCGCCAGCAGCTTGGACTACAGGGAGAATCAGCCCCAGCATTTT
CASSLDYRENQPQHF
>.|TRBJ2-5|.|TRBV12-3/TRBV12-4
TGTGCCAGCAGCAAACGGACCCAGTACTTC
CASSKRTQYF
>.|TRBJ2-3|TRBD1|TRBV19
TGTGCCAGTAGTCCGGACAGGGCTCCCTACAATGAGCAGTATTTT
CASSPDRAPYNEQYF
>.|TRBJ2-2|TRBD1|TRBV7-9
TGTGCCAGCAGATCTGGGACAGGGGAAAAGGGCGGGGAGCTGTTTTTT
CASRSGTGEKGGELFF
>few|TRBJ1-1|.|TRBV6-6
TGTGCCAGCACCCTCTTGAACACTGAAGCTTTCTTT
CASTLLNTEAFF